The 31 T cell receptor beta chains given below trace back to one sample, sequenced in a study of T-cell memory formation after mild COVID-19. MiXCR, run by TCRdb on the 5' RACE reads, gives a single entry per CDR3 protein. In the table there are some 300,000 distinct CDR3 sequences, roughly a fifth of which are singletons. Sequencing was performed on PBMCs or a T cell subset sorted from them (not recorded which). These receptors all come from a man between 18 and 29 years old who had mild COVID-19 (a few samples of this study predate the infection). Cell type and time point are not known.

V gene TRBV4-3 combines with J gene TRBJ2-3, with 11 bases lining up with TRBD2. Germline V gene data show CDR1 as LGHNA and CDR2 as YSLEER. With V trimmed by 0 bases and J by 7 bases, 6 bases remained unmatched. The CDR3 has 16 residues. For the CDR3, the DNA is TGCGCCAGCAGCCAAGATCGGGCTAGCGGGGGGTATACGCAGTATTTT. Its protein is CASSQDRASGGYTQYF.

This clonotype was seen a few times. The chain recombines TRBV4-1 with TRBJ1-5; D is ambiguous. With 0 bases removed from V and 1 base from J, the gap between germline ends came to 10 bases. This CDR3 contains 16 residues. CDR1 and CDR2 from the germline V gene are MGHRA and YSYEKL. The CDR3 DNA reads TGCGCCAGCAGCCAAGATCGACGGAGAAGCAATCAGCCCCAGCATTTT. Translated, it gives CASSQDRRRSNQPQHF.

The sample holds many counts of this clonotype. The J gene is TRBJ2-3, the V gene TRBV7-3; D may be TRBD2 (6 bases). With 5 bases removed from V and 0 bases from J, the gap between germline ends came to 18 bases. This CDR3 comprises 17 residues. CDR1 is SGHTA and CDR2 is FQGTGA in the germline V gene. The CDR3 protein is CASSPLTGVSSTDTQYF. The CDR3 DNA reads as TGTGCCAGCAGCCCGCTTACGGGAGTCTCGAGCACAGATACGCAGTATTTT. The whole variable domain, remainder taken from reference TRBV7-3 and TRBJ2-3, is GAGVSQTPSNKVTEKGKYVELRCDPISGHTALYWYRQSLGQGPEFLIYFQGTGAADDSGLPNDRFFAVRPEGSVSTLKIQRTERGDSAVYLCASSPLTGVSSTDTQYFGPGTRLTVL.

This clonotype was detected only a few times. V and J are TRBV7-2 and TRBJ2-3; 7 nucleotides agree with TRBD2. Unmatched junction bases numbered 6, after V lost 6 bases and J lost 3 bases. The germline CDR1 and CDR2 sequences are SGHTA and FQGNSA. This CDR3 has 14 amino acids. The CDR3 nucleotides are TGTGCCAGCAGTATGTGGGGGGGTACAGATACGCAGTATTTT. As protein: CASSMWGGTDTQYF.

The chain links TRBV5-1 to TRBJ1-1; unclear D gene. The germline gives CDR1 SGHRS, CDR2 YFSETQ. V lost 2 bases and J 6 bases, leaving 11 bases between the germline ends. The CDR3 is made up of 13 amino acids. This chain's CDR3 is CASSFIPMAEAFF. The CDR3 bases are TGCGCCAGCAGCTTCATCCCTATGGCTGAAGCTTTCTTT.

This clonotype was seen a handful of times. The chain recombines TRBV23-1 with TRBJ2-5; 8 nucleotides match TRBD1. TRBV23-1 is assigned to the ORF class and has an uncertain function. The CDR3 consists of 15 residues. Trimming removed 3 bases from V and 5 bases from J; junction bases left unmatched: 8. CDR3 sequence: CASSQGPRDRETQYF. In nucleotides, the CDR3 is TGCGCCAGCAGTCAGGGTCCCCGGGACAGGGAGACCCAGTACTTC.

This clonotype was found a few times. The chain uses TRBV5-1 and TRBJ2-3; possible D gene TRBD1, 5 bases. CDR3 size: 13 residues. Trimming removed 5 bases at V and 2 bases at J, with 9 bases between. Germline V CDR1 and CDR2: SGHRS, YFSETQ. CDR3 in amino acids: CASRPGLTDTQYF. DNA for the CDR3: TGCGCCAGCAGGCCAGGGCTCACAGATACGCAGTATTTT.

This chain uses TRBV7-2 with TRBJ1-4; the match to TRBD1 covers 7 bases. The CDR3 spans 20 residues. With V trimmed by 3 bases and J by 1 base, 17 bases remained unmatched. The germline V gene has CDR1 SGHTA and CDR2 FQGNSA. Here the CDR3 DNA reads TGTGCCAGCAGCTTTCTCCCCGCGTACAGGGGAGGTCGAACTAATGAAAAACTGTTTTTT. Protein product: CASSFLPAYRGGRTNEKLFF.

The rearrangement links TRBV12-3 or TRBV12-4 to TRBJ2-3; D might be TRBD1 or TRBD2, each matching 6 bases. V was trimmed by 6 bases and J by 2 bases, leaving 18 bases between them. The CDR3 runs to 16 residues. CDR3 residues: CASSPPWRGTTDTQYF. CDR3 DNA: TGTGCCAGCAGCCCCCCCTGGAGGGGGACCACAGATACGCAGTATTTT.

A few counts support this clonotype. The rearrangement links TRBV7-2 to TRBJ2-3, with 9 bases identical to TRBD2. CDR1 is SGHTA, CDR2 FQGNSA, per germline. With V trimmed by 3 bases and J by 4 bases, 14 bases remained unmatched. The CDR3 length is 18 residues. The CDR3 DNA follows: TGTGCCAGCAGCTTCTGGCTAGCGGGGCCCCCCGGGTCAGATACGCAGTATTTT. Translating it yields CASSFWLAGPPGSDTQYF. The complete variable domain, with remaining parts taken from reference TRBV7-2 and TRBJ2-3, reads GAGVSQSPSNKVTEKGKDVELRCDPISGHTALYWYRQSLGQGLEFLIYFQGNSAPDKSGLPSDRFSAERTGGSVSTLTIQRTQQEDSAVYLCASSFWLAGPPGSDTQYFGPGTRLTVL.

This chain uses TRBV28 with TRBJ1-4; D may be TRBD1 (5 bases). The V and J ends lost 7 bases and 10 bases respectively, with 16 bases between them. CDR1 MDHEN and CDR2 SYDVKM come from the germline V gene. CDR3 size: 13 residues. The CDR3 protein is CASKNPRDLKLFF. Written as DNA, the CDR3 is TGTGCCAGCAAAAATCCCCGGGACCTAAAACTGTTTTTT.

The chain has TRBV20-1 and TRBJ1-5; D is undetermined. The CDR3 is made up of 13 amino acids. V gave up 7 bases and J gave up 4 bases, with 14 bases separating them. Looked up from germline, CDR1 is DFQATT and CDR2 is SNEGSKA (reference sequence). CDR3 coding DNA: TGCAGTGTCAGTCGCGGCAGAAATCAGCCCCAGCATTTT. Translating gives CSVSRGRNQPQHF.

The V gene is TRBV27, the J gene TRBJ1-1; 7 bases are a match to TRBD1. The CDR3 contains 16 residues. The junction had 14 bases not matched to a gene; V was cut back by 6 bases and J by 4 bases. Germline V lookup: CDR1 MNHEY, CDR2 SMNVEV (reference sequence). The CDR3, as DNA: TGTGCCAGCAGGCATACAGGGGCAAAGTATCGCACTGAAGCTTTCTTT. Translating gives CASRHTGAKYRTEAFF.

The chain uses TRBV9 and TRBJ2-1; the D gene could be TRBD1 or TRBD2 (6 bases each). The CDR3 is made up of 16 amino acids. Germline CDR1 reads SGDLS; CDR2 reads YYNGEE. V shed 0 bases and J shed 4 bases, with 14 bases lying between them. CDR3 sequence: CASSVVLDSGYNEQFF. The DNA of the CDR3 is TGTGCCAGCAGCGTAGTGTTGGACAGCGGGTACAATGAGCAGTTCTTC.

J is TRBJ2-7 and V is TRBV5-1; TRBD1 or TRBD2 may be the D gene (6 bases each). Trimming took off 0 bases at V and 5 bases at J, with 12 bases between the two ends. CDR3 length equals 14 residues. Germline V gene data show CDR1 as SGHRS and CDR2 as YFSETQ. The CDR3 here is CASSLVGGSNEQYF. For the CDR3, the DNA is TGCGCCAGCAGCTTGGTGGGGGGCTCGAACGAGCAGTACTTC.

This clonotype was detected a few times. V usage is TRBV20-1 and J usage is TRBJ2-7, with D maybe TRBD1 (6 bases). The CDR3 sequence is 15 residues long. Germline CDR1 and CDR2: DFQATT and SNEGSKA (reference sequence). The V end lost 5 bases, the J end lost 2 bases, and 19 bases lay between the germline ends. CDR3 region: CSALPTGRGTYEQYF. DNA of the CDR3: TGCAGTGCTCTACCCACAGGGCGAGGGACCTACGAGCAGTACTTC.

The V and J genes are TRBV11-1 and TRBJ2-1, with D hard to call. The CDR3 consists of 13 residues. V was clipped by 2 bases and J by 10 bases, with 12 bases between them. Per the germline V gene, CDR1 is SGHAT and CDR2 is FQDESV (reference sequence). The CDR3 DNA follows: TGTGCCAGCAGCTTAAGATCCCCCGGGGAGCAGTTCTTC. It codes for CASSLRSPGEQFF.

There are a few counts of this clonotype. The chain uses TRBV6-5 and TRBJ2-3; 9 bases map to TRBD1. The CDR3 loop spans 15 amino acids. The germline V gene encodes CDR1 MNHEY and CDR2 SVGAGI. V was clipped by 6 bases and J by 4 bases; unmatched bases: 8. The CDR3 region has the DNA TGTGCCAGCAGGACCTACAGGGGGCGCGCAGATACGCAGTATTTT. Translating gives CASRTYRGRADTQYF.

CDR3 loop: CASSLSTGRGYTF. The CDR3 DNA reads as TGTGCCAGCAGTTTATCAACGGGCAGGGGCTACACCTTC. The genes are TRBV28 and TRBJ1-2; D remains unclear. Per the germline V gene, CDR1 is MDHEN and CDR2 is SYDVKM. The V end was cut by 1 base, the J end by 8 bases, with 11 bases between. There are 13 residues in the CDR3.

The chain recombines TRBV20-1 with TRBJ2-3, with 8 positions matching TRBD2. The CDR3 is 15 amino acids. CDR1 is DFQATT, CDR2 SNEGSKA, per germline (reference sequence). V shed 0 bases and J 2 bases; nucleotides not matched to a gene: 4. The CDR3 DNA is TGCAGTGCTAGAGATCCGGGGGGGGTCACAGATACGCAGTATTTT. Protein sequence: CSARDPGGVTDTQYF.

In its sample, this clonotype was seen a few times. The chain combines TRBV4-1 with TRBJ2-3; D is undetermined. V lost 3 bases and J 10 bases, leaving 8 bases between the germline ends. Germline CDR1 and CDR2: MGHRA and YSYEKL. The CDR3 totals 11 residues. CDR3 coding DNA: TGCGCCAGCAGCCAGGGTAGTGCGCAGTATTTT. Translating it yields CASSQGSAQYF.

This clonotype showed up just a few times. The chain couples TRBV27 to TRBJ2-3; maybe TRBD1 (6 bases). Germline-derived CDR1 and CDR2 are MNHEY and SMNVEV (reference sequence). The CDR3 runs to 15 residues. Trimming took 1 base from V and 4 from J, leaving 12 bases between them. CDR3 amino acids: CASSLLGAGSDTQYF. Here the CDR3 DNA reads TGTGCCAGCAGTTTATTGGGGGCAGGATCAGATACGCAGTATTTT.

This clonotype occurred many times. V is TRBV7-2 and J is TRBJ1-1, with D maybe TRBD1 (5 bases). This CDR3 spans 13 amino acids. Germline V gene data show CDR1 as SGHTA and CDR2 as FQGNSA. Trimming took off 6 bases at V and 5 bases at J, with 13 bases between the two ends. In nucleotides, the CDR3 is TGTGCCAGCAGTTCTATCAGGGATACTGAAGCTTTCTTT. Protein: CASSSIRDTEAFF.

This clonotype has just a few counts. The V call is TRBV20-1, the J call TRBJ2-3, with 9 bases identical to TRBD2. The CDR3 consists of 15 residues. The germline gives CDR1 DFQATT, CDR2 SNEGSKA (reference sequence). The V segment lost 2 bases and the J segment 6 bases; nucleotides outside the gene matches: 9. CDR3 amino acids: CSARSERGAGDTQYF. The CDR3 nucleotides are TGCAGTGCTAGAAGCGAGCGGGGGGCAGGGGATACGCAGTATTTT.

This clonotype has more than one count but fewer than ten. The rearrangement uses TRBV29-1 and TRBJ1-2; 7 nucleotides line up with TRBD1. In germline, CDR1 is SQVTM, CDR2 ANQGSEA. The CDR3 sequence is 11 residues long. Germline trimming cut 6 bases from V and 8 bases from J; bases unmatched to any gene: 6. CDR3 nucleotides: TGCAGCGTGACAGGGCCCCGCGGCTACACCTTC. It translates to CSVTGPRGYTF.

This clonotype has ten or more counts. V is TRBV30 and J is TRBJ2-3, with 12 bases that match TRBD2. Germline V gene data show CDR1 as GTSNPN and CDR2 as SVGIG (reference sequence). The J segment lost 2 bases and the V segment lost 3 bases, leaving 9 bases of the junction unmatched. CDR3 length: 17 amino acids. CDR3 nucleotide sequence: TGTGCCTGGAGCCCGAGACTAGCGGGGGCCCTCACAGATACGCAGTATTTT. This gives the protein CAWSPRLAGALTDTQYF.

The chain is built from TRBV11-2 and TRBJ2-3; 12 positions match TRBD2. V was pared by 5 bases and J by 2 bases, with 5 bases of the junction left unmatched. Germline CDR1 SGHAT, CDR2 FQNNGV. The CDR3 extends over 16 amino acids. The CDR3 sequence is CASSPLAGGTTDTQYF. In DNA, the CDR3 is TGTGCCAGCAGCCCTCTAGCGGGGGGGACCACAGATACGCAGTATTTT.

V and J are TRBV5-1 and TRBJ1-2; D gene ambiguous. The CDR3 is made up of 15 amino acids. Trimming pared 4 bases from V and 2 bases from J, leaving 15 bases between. Germline V gene lookup returns CDR1 SGHRS and CDR2 YFSETQ. CDR3 in amino acids: CASSPTPQLNYGYTF. Written as DNA, the CDR3 is TGCGCCAGCAGCCCGACACCACAACTAAACTATGGCTACACCTTC.

V and J are TRBV2 and TRBJ2-6; D possibly corresponds to TRBD2 (6 bases). The CDR3 runs 14 residues. The V gene lost 7 bases and the J gene lost 0 bases, with 7 bases spanning the gap. The germline V gene has CDR1 SNHLY and CDR2 FYNNEI. The CDR3 DNA reads TGTGCCAGCAAGACTAGCTCTGGGGCCAACGTCCTGACTTTC. Encoded protein: CASKTSSGANVLTF.

Only a few counts were recorded for this clonotype. The chain joins TRBV24-1 to TRBJ1-3; tentatively, D is TRBD1 (5 bases). This CDR3 region has 14 residues. Germline loops: CDR1 KGHDR, CDR2 SFDVKD. V was shortened by 12 bases and J by 7 bases, with 21 bases between the two germline ends. Here the CDR3 reads CAANRAGTANTIYF. Here the CDR3 DNA reads TGTGCCGCCAACCGAGCGGGGACGGCGAACACCATATATTTT.

This clonotype was observed a few times. In DNA, the CDR3 is TGCGCCAGCAGCCCGGGACTAGCGGGGGTGGATGAGCAGTTCTTC. Translation: CASSPGLAGVDEQFF. This sequence joins TRBV5-1 and TRBJ2-1, with 14 bases matching TRBD2. Trimming cost V 4 bases and J 8 bases; bases outside gene matches: 5. CDR3 length: 15 residues. Germline V gives CDR1 SGHRS, CDR2 YFSETQ.